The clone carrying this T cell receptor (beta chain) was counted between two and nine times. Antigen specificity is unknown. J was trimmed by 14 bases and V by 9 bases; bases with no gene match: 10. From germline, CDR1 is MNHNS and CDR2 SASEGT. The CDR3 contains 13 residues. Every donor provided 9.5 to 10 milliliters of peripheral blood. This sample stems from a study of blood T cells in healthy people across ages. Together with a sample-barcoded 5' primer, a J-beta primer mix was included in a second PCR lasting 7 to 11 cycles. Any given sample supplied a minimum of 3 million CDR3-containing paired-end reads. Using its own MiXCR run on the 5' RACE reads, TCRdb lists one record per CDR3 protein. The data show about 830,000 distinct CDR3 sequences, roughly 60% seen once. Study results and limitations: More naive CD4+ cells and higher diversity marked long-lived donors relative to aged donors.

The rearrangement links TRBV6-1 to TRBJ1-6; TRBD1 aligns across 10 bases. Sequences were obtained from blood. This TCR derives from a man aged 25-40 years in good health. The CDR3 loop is CARPLGQGRTLHF. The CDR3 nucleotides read TGTGCCAGACCCCTGGGACAGGGGAGAACCCTCCACTTT.